These 13 T cell receptor beta chains were all obtained from the same sample, sequenced in a study of cytomegalovirus exposure and HLA in healthy donors. PCR used 60 Vbeta primers and 13 Jbeta primers. Sequencing used immunoSEQ multiplex PCR; TCRdb keeps in-frame clones, though not all of them. This table has 200,000 or so clones, 60% to 80% appearing once. Sequencing input: PBMCs. The receptor set was obtained from a man younger than 30 in good health and CMV-seronegative.

This chain uses TRBV6-6 with TRBJ1-5; D gene unclear. Trimming stripped 2 bases from V and 6 bases from J, with 11 bases between. The CDR3 runs 14 residues. The germline V gene has CDR1 MNHNY and CDR2 SVGAGI (reference sequence). CDR3 nucleotides: TGTGCCAGCAGTTACACCAAATCGGGTCAGCCCCAGCATTTT. Its protein is CASSYTKSGQPQHF.

The V and J genes are TRBV28 and TRBJ2-2; D ambiguous. Trimming removed 8 bases at V and 0 bases at J, with 13 bases between. CDR1 is MDHEN and CDR2 is SYDVKM in the germline V gene. The CDR3 has 15 amino acids. CDR3 residues: CASSPAGSNTGELFF. The CDR3 DNA is TGTGCCAGCTCCCCAGCAGGCTCGAACACCGGGGAGCTGTTTTTT.

The V gene is TRBV19, the J gene TRBJ1-5; D may be TRBD1 (5 bases). Looked up from germline, CDR1 is LNHDA and CDR2 is SQIVND (reference sequence). V was clipped by 10 bases and J by 0 bases, with 13 bases between them. The CDR3 covers 14 residues. In nucleotides, the CDR3 is TGTGCCACCCGCTCAGGGCATAGCAATCAGCCCCAGCATTTT. Its protein product is CATRSGHSNQPQHF.

V usage is TRBV11-3 and J usage is TRBJ1-1; possible D gene TRBD1, 5 bases. The CDR3 has 16 amino acids. Germline lookup yields CDR1 SGHNT and CDR2 YENEEA. V lost 3 bases to trimming and J lost 3 bases, with 17 bases between them. DNA for the CDR3: TGTGCCAGCAGCTTCTTGACCCCGGGGGGAGACACTGAAGCTTTCTTT. It is translated as CASSFLTPGGDTEAFF. Together with reference TRBV11-3 and TRBJ1-1, the CDR3 gives the full variable domain: EAGVVQSPRYKIIEKKQPVAFWCNPISGHNTLYWYLQNLGQGPELLIRYENEEAVDDSQLPKDRFSAERLKGVDSTLKIQPAELGDSAVYLCASSFLTPGGDTEAFFGQGTRLTVV.

J is TRBJ2-1 and V is TRBV30; the D gene is possibly TRBD2 (6 bases). Germline CDR1 and CDR2: GTSNPN and SVGIG (reference sequence). The CDR3 consists of 13 residues. CDR3 coding DNA: TGTGCGGTAGCGGTCCCCCCTCACAATGAGCAGTTCTTC. Its translation: CAVAVPPHNEQFF.

The chain joins TRBV15 to TRBJ1-5; 8 bases line up with TRBD1. CDR3 length: 15 amino acids. The germline gives CDR1 LNHNV, CDR2 YYDKDF (reference sequence). The ends lost 1 base at V and 6 bases at J; junction bases unmatched: 5. CDR3 in amino acids: CATSRGTGSVQPQHF. CDR3 sequence (DNA): TGTGCCACCAGCAGAGGGACAGGGTCGGTTCAGCCCCAGCATTTT.

The chain carries TRBV18 and TRBJ1-1; tentative D call: TRBD1 (6 bases). Germline V gene data show CDR1 as KGHSH and CDR2 as LQKENI. The CDR3 is 19 amino acids. V gave up 0 bases and J gave up 6 bases, with 26 bases separating them. The DNA of the CDR3 is TGTGCCAGCTCACCACCGCAGGGAAGGGGGAAGTCCCAGGAGGCTGAAGCTTTCTTT. Its translation: CASSPPQGRGKSQEAEAFF.

The chain links TRBV19 to TRBJ2-7; TRBD2 matches 8 bases. The CDR3 loop spans 14 amino acids. V lost 5 bases to trimming and J lost 5 bases; unmatched junction nucleotides: 8. Germline V gene data show CDR1 as LNHDA and CDR2 as SQIVND (reference sequence). In DNA, the CDR3 is TGTGCCAGTAGTTCTGCGGGAGGTACGGACGAGCAGTACTTC. This encodes CASSSAGGTDEQYF.

Ten or more counts support this clone. The rearrangement uses TRBV29-1 and TRBJ1-1; a weak D match, TRBD1 (6 bases). The CDR3 totals 11 residues. CDR1 and CDR2 (germline): SQVTM, ANQGSEA. Trimming took 7 bases from V and 1 from J, leaving 7 bases between them. The CDR3 DNA follows: TGCAGCGCGACAGGGAACACTGAAGCTTTCTTT. Translated: CSATGNTEAFF.

The chain uses TRBV6-5 and TRBJ2-3; D not certain. The CDR3 covers 15 residues. Germline CDR1 MNHEY, CDR2 SVGAGI. V was clipped by 2 bases and J by 2 bases, with 11 bases between them. DNA for the CDR3: TGTGCCAGCAGTTACCTTAGTCGGGTCACAGATACGCAGTATTTT. Protein product: CASSYLSRVTDTQYF.

This chain connects TRBV11-2 to TRBJ2-1; a possible D gene is TRBD1 (7 bases). The CDR3 is 16 residues long. Trimming pared 2 bases from V and 0 bases from J, leaving 11 bases between. Germline lookup yields CDR1 SGHAT and CDR2 FQNNGV. CDR3 loop: CASSLQGGSSYNEQFF. The CDR3 region has the DNA TGTGCCAGCAGCTTACAGGGGGGAAGCTCCTACAATGAGCAGTTCTTC.

The chain has TRBV9 and TRBJ2-1, with D possibly being TRBD2 (5 bases). Trimming took 2 bases from V and 9 from J, leaving 9 bases between them. The CDR3 totals 12 residues. Germline V gene sequence: CDR1 SGDLS, CDR2 YYNGEE. The CDR3 nucleotides are TGTGCCAGCAGCGTTGAGGGATTTGAGCAGTTCTTC. This encodes CASSVEGFEQFF.

This rearrangement joins TRBV27 to TRBJ1-2; the D gene is possibly TRBD1 (5 bases). In germline, CDR1 is MNHEY, CDR2 SMNVEV (reference sequence). The germline V and J ends were trimmed by 0 bases and 7 bases, with 12 bases remaining between them. CDR3 length: 14 amino acids. The CDR3 nucleotides read TGTGCCAGCAGTTTATCGGCAGGGCTGGGTGGCTACACCTTC. Its translation is CASSLSAGLGGYTF.